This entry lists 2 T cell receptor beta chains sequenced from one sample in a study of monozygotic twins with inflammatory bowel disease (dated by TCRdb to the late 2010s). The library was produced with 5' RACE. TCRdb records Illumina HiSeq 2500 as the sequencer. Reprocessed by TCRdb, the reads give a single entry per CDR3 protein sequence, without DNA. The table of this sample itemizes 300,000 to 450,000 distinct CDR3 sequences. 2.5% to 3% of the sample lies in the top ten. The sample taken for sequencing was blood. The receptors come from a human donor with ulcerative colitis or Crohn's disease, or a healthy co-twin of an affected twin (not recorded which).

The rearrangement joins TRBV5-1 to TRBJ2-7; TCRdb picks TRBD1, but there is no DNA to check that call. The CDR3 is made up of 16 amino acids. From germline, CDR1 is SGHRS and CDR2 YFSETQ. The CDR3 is CASSPGGQGWPYEQYF.

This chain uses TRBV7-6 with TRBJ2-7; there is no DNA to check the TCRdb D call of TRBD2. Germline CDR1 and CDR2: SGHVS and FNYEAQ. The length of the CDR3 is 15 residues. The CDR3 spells CASSLASGGTYEQYF.